The rows below give T cell receptor beta chains drawn from one sample of a study of blood T cell repertoires in COVID-19. Libraries were prepared by immunoSEQ multiplex PCR; TCRdb keeps only in-frame clonotypes and omits some of them. The table records hundreds of thousands of clones, 80% to 90% of them present only once. Sample: peripheral blood. These receptors came from a woman aged 65 to 85 with acute or convalescent COVID-19. The conserved cysteine and the conserved F or W are not part of the CDR3 here. The D gene is left open where the match is weak.

V	J	D	CDR3
TRBV24-1	TRBJ1-5	TRBD1	ATSDTGTGKQH
TRBV25-1	TRBJ1-1	.	ASSEWNSNTEAF
TRBV18	TRBJ2-4	TRBD1	ASSRPGQGAKNIQY
TRBV7-9	TRBJ1-1	.	ASSPQGGTEAF
TRBV6-5	TRBJ2-3	.	ASRQTSTDTQY
TRBV5-4	TRBJ1-2	TRBD1	ASSSGTVFNYGYT
TRBV16	TRBJ1-2	.	ASSQSQGTYGYT
TRBV2	TRBJ1-2	.	ASGESYGYT
TRBV30	TRBJ1-3	.	AWRKPGVGNTIY
TRBV10-1	TRBJ1-2	.	ASSECRAQETLDYGYT
TRBV11-2	TRBJ1-2	TRBD1	ASSQTGGASLNYGYT
TRBV5-1	TRBJ2-7	.	ASSLAAGSGDPYEQY
TRBV9	TRBJ2-2	.	ASSVEFFGTSNTGELF
TRBV2	TRBJ1-2	.	ASSEEAVNYGYT
TRBV19	TRBJ2-5	TRBD2	ASSIVGGGALETQY
TRBV5-6	TRBJ1-5	TRBD1	ASSFGGQGHQPQH
TRBV7-2	TRBJ2-1	TRBD1	ASSLLGTDVSF
TRBV3-1/TRBV3-2	TRBJ2-7	TRBD1	ASSRAYPTGRKQY
TRBV5-4	TRBJ2-3	TRBD2	ASSFSGGAPDTQY
TRBV27	TRBJ1-6	TRBD1	ASRPDWDSETSYNSPLH
TRBV12-3/TRBV12-4	TRBJ1-5	.	ASSSLIDQPQH
TRBV4-3	TRBJ2-1	.	ASSQEPHSSYNEQF
TRBV29-1	TRBJ1-2	.	SVDPRANYGYT
TRBV3-1/TRBV3-2	TRBJ1-6	.	ASSQGRGPTTLH
TRBV5-1	TRBJ1-1	TRBD1	ASSKETGPVTEAF
TRBV5-1	TRBJ2-2	TRBD1	ASSTWTGDTGELF
TRBV19	TRBJ2-1	TRBD1	ASRPGGGVYEQF
TRBV18	TRBJ1-1	TRBD1	ASSRTGNTEAF
TRBV11-2	TRBJ1-2	.	ASSLVGTRDYGYT
TRBV9	TRBJ2-7	TRBD1	ASSVEGTGGYEQY
TRBV7-2	TRBJ2-1	TRBD2	ASSLALTSGGNNEQF
TRBV6-2/TRBV6-3	TRBJ1-1	.	ASSFGGIMNTEAF
TRBV6-5	TRBJ1-1	.	ASGQHVNTEAF
TRBV2	TRBJ2-1	.	ASTARGGFDEQF
TRBV7-6	TRBJ1-4	.	ASSLHRDGPANEKLF
TRBV12-3/TRBV12-4	TRBJ1-1	.	ASSSTLDTEAF
TRBV19	TRBJ2-2	TRBD2	ASTDRLAGSNTGELF
TRBV18	TRBJ1-2	.	ASSPYDRSYGYT
TRBV7-2	TRBJ2-3	TRBD2	ASSFGAGGTDTQY
TRBV24-1	TRBJ1-2	.	ATSREGKNYGYT
TRBV5-1	TRBJ2-7	TRBD2	ASSLVRGADYEQY
TRBV2	TRBJ2-1	TRBD2	ASSPAGGLYNEQF
TRBV5-1	TRBJ1-1	.	ASSLSRNTEAF
TRBV7-2	TRBJ2-3	TRBD2	ASSTRVLAGGSTDTQY
TRBV7-9	TRBJ2-7	.	ASADRAYEQY
TRBV4-3	TRBJ1-2	.	ASSQDPGMPYGYT
TRBV6-2/TRBV6-3	TRBJ1-2	TRBD1	ASSQAGTGVYYGYT
TRBV5-4	TRBJ2-3	TRBD1	ASSLPGQGTDTQY
TRBV7-9	TRBJ2-5	.	ASSLLSSEETQY
TRBV11-2	TRBJ1-5	TRBD1	ASSPRQGTSSNQPQH
TRBV5-6	TRBJ2-5	TRBD2	ASSLDRGLAQETQY
TRBV5-1	TRBJ1-4	TRBD1	ASSLGGTGSANEKLF
TRBV6-5	TRBJ1-2	TRBD1	ASSGQGFGYT
TRBV7-9	TRBJ1-1	.	ASRLQGLNTEAF
TRBV2	TRBJ2-4	TRBD1	ASRGDRLAKNIQY
TRBV7-9	TRBJ1-4	.	ASSQAGNPPGKLF
TRBV6-5	TRBJ1-1	.	ASSYSFPMNTEAF
TRBV19	TRBJ2-4	TRBD1	ASKWTGGENIQY
TRBV7-2	TRBJ1-5	.	ASSLDAGHNQPQH